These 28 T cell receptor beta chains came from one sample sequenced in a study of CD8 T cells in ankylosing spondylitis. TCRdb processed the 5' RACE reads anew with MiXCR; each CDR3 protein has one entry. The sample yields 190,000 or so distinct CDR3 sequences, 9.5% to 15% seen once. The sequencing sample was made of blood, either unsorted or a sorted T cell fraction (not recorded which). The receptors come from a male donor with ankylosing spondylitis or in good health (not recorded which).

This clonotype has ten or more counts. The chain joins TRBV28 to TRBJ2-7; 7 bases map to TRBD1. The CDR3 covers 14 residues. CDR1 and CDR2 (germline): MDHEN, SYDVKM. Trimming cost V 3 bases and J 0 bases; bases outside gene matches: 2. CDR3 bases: TGTGCCAGCAGTTTGAACAGGGGCTCCTACGAGCAGTACTTC. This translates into CASSLNRGSYEQYF. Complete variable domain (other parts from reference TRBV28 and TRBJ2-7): DVKVTQSSRYLVKRTGEKVFLECVQDMDHENMFWYRQDPGLGLRLIYFSYDVKMKEKGDIPEGYSVSREKKERFSLILESASTNQTSMYLCASSLNRGSYEQYFGPGTRLTVT.

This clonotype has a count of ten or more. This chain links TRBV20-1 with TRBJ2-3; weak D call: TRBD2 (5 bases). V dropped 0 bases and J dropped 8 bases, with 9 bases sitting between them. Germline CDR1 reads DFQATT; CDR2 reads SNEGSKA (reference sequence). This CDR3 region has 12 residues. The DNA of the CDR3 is TGCAGTGCTAGAGATTTGGAGGCTACGCAGTATTTT. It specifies CSARDLEATQYF.

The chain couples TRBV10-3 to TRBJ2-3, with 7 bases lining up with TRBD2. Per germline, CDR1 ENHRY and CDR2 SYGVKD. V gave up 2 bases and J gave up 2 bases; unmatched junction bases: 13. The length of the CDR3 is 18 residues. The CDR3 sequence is CAISEGPQLAETTDTQYF. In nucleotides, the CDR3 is TGTGCCATCAGTGAGGGGCCCCAGCTAGCGGAGACCACAGATACGCAGTATTTT.

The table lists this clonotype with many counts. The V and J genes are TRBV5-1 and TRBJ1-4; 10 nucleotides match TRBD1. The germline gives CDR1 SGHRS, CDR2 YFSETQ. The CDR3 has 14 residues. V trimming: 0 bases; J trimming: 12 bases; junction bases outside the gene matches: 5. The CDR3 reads CASSLGQGAEELFF. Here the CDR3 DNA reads TGCGCCAGCAGCTTGGGACAGGGGGCAGAGGAACTGTTTTTT.

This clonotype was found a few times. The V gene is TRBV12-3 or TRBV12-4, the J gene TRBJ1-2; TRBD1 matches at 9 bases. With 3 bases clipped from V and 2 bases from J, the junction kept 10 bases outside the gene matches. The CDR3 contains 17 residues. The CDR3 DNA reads TGTGCCAGCAGTTTTCTGACCGTCGGACAGGGGAACTATGGCTACACCTTC. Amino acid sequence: CASSFLTVGQGNYGYTF.

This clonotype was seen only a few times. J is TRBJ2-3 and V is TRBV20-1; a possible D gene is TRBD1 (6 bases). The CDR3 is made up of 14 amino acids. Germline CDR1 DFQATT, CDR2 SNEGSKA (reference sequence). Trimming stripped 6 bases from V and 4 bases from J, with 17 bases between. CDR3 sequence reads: CSAPRGQGPDTQYF. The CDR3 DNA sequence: TGCAGTGCCCCACGAGGGCAGGGGCCAGATACGCAGTATTTT.

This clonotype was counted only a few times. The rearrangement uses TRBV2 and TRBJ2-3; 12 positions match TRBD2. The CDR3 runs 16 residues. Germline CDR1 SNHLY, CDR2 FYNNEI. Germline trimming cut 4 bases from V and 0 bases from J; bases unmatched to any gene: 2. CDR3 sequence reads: CASSGTSGESTDTQYF. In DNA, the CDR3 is TGTGCCAGCAGTGGGACTAGCGGGGAGAGCACAGATACGCAGTATTTT.

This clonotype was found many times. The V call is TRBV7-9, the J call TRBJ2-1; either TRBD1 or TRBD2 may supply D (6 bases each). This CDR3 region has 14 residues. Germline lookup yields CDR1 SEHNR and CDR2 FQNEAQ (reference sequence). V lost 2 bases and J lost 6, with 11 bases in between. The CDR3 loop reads CASSLLGGGNEQFF. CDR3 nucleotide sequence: TGTGCCAGCAGCTTACTAGGAGGGGGCAATGAGCAGTTCTTC. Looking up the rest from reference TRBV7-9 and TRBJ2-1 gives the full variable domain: DTGVSQNPRHKITKRGQNVTFRCDPISEHNRLYWYRQTLGQGPEFLTYFQNEAQLEKSRLLSDRFSAERPKGSFSTLEIQRTEQGDSAMYLCASSLLGGGNEQFFGPGTRLTVL.

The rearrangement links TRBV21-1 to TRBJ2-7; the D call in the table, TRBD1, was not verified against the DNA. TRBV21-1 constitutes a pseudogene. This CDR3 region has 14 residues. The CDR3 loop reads CASPGQGPTYEQYF. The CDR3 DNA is TGTGCCAGCCCAGGACAGGGACCCACCTACGAGCAGTACTTC.

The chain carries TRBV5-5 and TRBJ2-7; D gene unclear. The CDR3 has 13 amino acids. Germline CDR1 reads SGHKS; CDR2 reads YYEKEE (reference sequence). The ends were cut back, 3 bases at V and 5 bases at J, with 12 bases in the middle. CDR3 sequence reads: CASSSPISDEQYF. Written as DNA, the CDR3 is TGTGCCAGCAGCTCACCGATCAGCGACGAGCAGTACTTC.

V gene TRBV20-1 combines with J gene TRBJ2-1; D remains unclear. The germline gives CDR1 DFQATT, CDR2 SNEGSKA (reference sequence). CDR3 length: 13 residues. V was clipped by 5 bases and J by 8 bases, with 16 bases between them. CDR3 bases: TGCAGTGCTCCACCCCAAGCGAGCCATGAGCAGTTCTTC. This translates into CSAPPQASHEQFF.

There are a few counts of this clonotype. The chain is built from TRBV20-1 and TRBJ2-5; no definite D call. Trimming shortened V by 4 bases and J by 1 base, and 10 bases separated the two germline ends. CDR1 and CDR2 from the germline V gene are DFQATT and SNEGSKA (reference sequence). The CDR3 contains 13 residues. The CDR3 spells CSATPEAQETQYF. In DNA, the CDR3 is TGCAGTGCTACCCCCGAGGCCCAAGAGACCCAGTACTTC.

CDR3 in DNA: TGTGCCTGGAGTTCACTAGCGGTTTACAATGAGCAGTTCTTC. This encodes CAWSSLAVYNEQFF. This chain connects TRBV30 to TRBJ2-1; 8 nucleotides agree with TRBD2. The germline V gene encodes CDR1 GTSNPN and CDR2 SVGIG (reference sequence). This CDR3 has 14 amino acids. Unmatched junction bases numbered 4, after V lost 2 bases and J lost 4 bases. The entire variable domain, with the rest obtained from reference TRBV30 and TRBJ2-1, is as follows: SQTIHQWPATLVQPVGSPLSLECTVEGTSNPNLYWYRQAAGRGLQLLFYSVGIGQISSEVPQNLSASRPQDRQFILSSKKLLLSDSGFYLCAWSSLAVYNEQFFGPGTRLTVL.

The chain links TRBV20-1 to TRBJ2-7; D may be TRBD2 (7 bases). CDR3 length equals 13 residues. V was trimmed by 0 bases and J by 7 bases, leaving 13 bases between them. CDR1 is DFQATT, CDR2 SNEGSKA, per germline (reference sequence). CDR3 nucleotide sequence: TGCAGTGCTAGAGAGCGGGGGCGAGGAGAGCAGTACTTC. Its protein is CSARERGRGEQYF.

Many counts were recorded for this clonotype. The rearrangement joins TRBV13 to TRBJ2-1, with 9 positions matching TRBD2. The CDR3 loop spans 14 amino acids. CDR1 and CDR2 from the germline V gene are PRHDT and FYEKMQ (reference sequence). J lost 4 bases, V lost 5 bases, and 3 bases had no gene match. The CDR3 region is CASSRAGGYNEQFF. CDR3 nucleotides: TGTGCCAGCAGCCGAGCGGGGGGTTACAATGAGCAGTTCTTC.

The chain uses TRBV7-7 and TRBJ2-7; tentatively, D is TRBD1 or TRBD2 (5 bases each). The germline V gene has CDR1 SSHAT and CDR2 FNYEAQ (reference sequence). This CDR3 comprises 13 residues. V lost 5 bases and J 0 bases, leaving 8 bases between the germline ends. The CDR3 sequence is CASSRDPSYEQYF. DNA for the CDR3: TGTGCCAGCAGCCGGGACCCCTCCTACGAGCAGTACTTC.

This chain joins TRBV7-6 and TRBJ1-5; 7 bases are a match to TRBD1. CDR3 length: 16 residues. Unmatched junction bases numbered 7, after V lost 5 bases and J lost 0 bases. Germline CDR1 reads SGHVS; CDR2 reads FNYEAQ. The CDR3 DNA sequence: TGTGCCAGCAGCGAAGGGACAGCGTATAGCAATCAGCCCCAGCATTTT. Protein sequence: CASSEGTAYSNQPQHF.

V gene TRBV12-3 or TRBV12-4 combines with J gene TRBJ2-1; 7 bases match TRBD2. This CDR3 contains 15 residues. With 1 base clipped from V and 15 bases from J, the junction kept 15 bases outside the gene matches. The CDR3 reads CASSLVGGETGVRFF. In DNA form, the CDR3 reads TGTGCCAGCAGTTTAGTGGGGGGGGAAACGGGAGTGAGGTTCTTC.

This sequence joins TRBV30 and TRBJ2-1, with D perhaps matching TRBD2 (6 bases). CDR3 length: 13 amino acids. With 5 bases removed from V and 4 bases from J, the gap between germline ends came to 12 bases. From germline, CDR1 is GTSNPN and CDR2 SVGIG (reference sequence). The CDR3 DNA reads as TGTGCCTGGGGGGGGTCGGTTTACAATGAGCAGTTCTTC. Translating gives CAWGGSVYNEQFF.

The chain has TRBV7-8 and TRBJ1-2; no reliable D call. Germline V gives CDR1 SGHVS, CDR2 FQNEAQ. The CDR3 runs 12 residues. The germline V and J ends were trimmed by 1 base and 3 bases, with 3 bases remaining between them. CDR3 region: CASSLGDYGYTF. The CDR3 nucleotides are TGTGCCAGCAGCTTAGGGGACTATGGCTACACCTTC.

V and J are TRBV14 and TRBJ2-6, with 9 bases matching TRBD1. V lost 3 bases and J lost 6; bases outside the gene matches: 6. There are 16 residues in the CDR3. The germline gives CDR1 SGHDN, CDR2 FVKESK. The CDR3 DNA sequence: TGTGCCAGCAGCCAGCGCTACAGGGGGCCGGCCAACGTCCTGACTTTC. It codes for CASSQRYRGPANVLTF.

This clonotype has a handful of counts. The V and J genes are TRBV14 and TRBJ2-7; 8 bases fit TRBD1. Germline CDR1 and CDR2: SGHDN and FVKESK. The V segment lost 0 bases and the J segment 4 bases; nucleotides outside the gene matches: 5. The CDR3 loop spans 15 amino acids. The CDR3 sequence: CASSQEGQGPYEQYF. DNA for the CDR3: TGTGCCAGCAGCCAAGAAGGACAGGGTCCTTACGAGCAGTACTTC.

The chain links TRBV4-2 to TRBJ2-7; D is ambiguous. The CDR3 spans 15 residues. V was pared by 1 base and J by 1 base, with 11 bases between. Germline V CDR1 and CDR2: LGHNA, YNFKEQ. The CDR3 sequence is CASSQVTGLSYEQYF. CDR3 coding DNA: TGTGCCAGCAGCCAAGTAACGGGCCTTTCCTACGAGCAGTACTTC.

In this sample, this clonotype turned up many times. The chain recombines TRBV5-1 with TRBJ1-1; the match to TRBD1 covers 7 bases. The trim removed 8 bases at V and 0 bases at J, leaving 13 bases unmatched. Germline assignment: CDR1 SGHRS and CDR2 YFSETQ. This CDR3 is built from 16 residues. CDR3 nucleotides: TGCGCCAGTACTCAAACCTGGACAGGTCTGAACACTGAAGCTTTCTTT. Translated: CASTQTWTGLNTEAFF.

CDR3 loop: CSPEIRGPPFYEQYF. The CDR3 nucleotides read TGCAGTCCAGAGATCAGGGGTCCTCCTTTCTACGAGCAGTACTTC. The chain joins TRBV20-1 to TRBJ2-7, with TRBD1 as a possible D gene (6 bases). CDR3 size: 15 residues. The germline V gene encodes CDR1 DFQATT and CDR2 SNEGSKA (reference sequence). Trimming shortened V by 8 bases and J by 3 bases, and 23 bases separated the two germline ends.

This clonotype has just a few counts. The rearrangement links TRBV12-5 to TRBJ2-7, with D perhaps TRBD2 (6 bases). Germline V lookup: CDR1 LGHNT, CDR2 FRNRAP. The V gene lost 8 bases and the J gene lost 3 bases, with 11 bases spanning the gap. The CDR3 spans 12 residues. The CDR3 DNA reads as TGTGCTAGTTTAGCGGATAGCTACGAGCAGTACTTC. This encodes CASLADSYEQYF.

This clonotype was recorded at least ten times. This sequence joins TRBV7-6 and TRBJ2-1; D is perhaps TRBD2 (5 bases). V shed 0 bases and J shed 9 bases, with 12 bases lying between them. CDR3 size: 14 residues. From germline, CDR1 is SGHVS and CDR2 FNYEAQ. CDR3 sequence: CASSLAGAASEQFF. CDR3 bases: TGTGCCAGCAGCTTAGCGGGAGCGGCAAGTGAGCAGTTCTTC.

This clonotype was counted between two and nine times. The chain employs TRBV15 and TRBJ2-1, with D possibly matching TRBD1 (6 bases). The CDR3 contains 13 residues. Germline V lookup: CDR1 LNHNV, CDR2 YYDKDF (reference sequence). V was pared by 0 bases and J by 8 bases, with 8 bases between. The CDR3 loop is CATSREGADEQFF. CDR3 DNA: TGTGCCACCAGCAGAGAGGGGGCGGATGAGCAGTTCTTC.